Given below is one T cell receptor (beta chain) in context. The data belong to a study of shared T cell receptors in the human thymus. CDR1 is GTSNPN, CDR2 SVGIG, per germline (reference sequence). J lost 7 bases, V lost 0 bases, and 12 bases had no gene match. There are 18 residues in the CDR3. Profiling relied on immunoSEQ multiplex PCR, and the TCRdb table lists in-frame clones only, not all of them. Seen here are hundreds of thousands of clones, approximately 78% observed once, and the top ten hold around 0.012%. This sample was also put to use in a study of human thymus T cells. Per that paper: Thymus was obtained from resections taken during corrective heart surgery.

Sequencing input: thymocytes. V is TRBV30 and J is TRBJ1-4, with 12 bases identical to TRBD1. This sequence originates from a boy under three years old with a congenital heart defect. CDR3 protein: CAWSVLGDRGREGEKLFF. The CDR3 DNA sequence: TGTGCCTGGAGTGTACTCGGGGACAGGGGGCGCGAAGGTGAAAAACTGTTTTTT.